This T cell receptor (beta chain) was sequenced in a study of post-analysis software for immune sequencing data. Every TCR beta cDNA library bore unique molecular identifiers. TCRdb re-called the PCR reads through MiXCR, storing one row per CDR3 protein. The table lists almost 700,000 distinct CDR3 sequences, more than 50% of them singletons, with over 9% in the top ten. This sequence originates from a girl aged 2 to 9 with multiple sclerosis. Material for sequencing was blood.

Here the CDR3 DNA reads TGTGCCAGCAGTGAAGCGGAGGGTTCTTACGAGCAGTACTTC. Translating it yields CASSEAEGSYEQYF. The chain uses TRBV11-2 and TRBJ2-4, with D maybe TRBD2 (6 bases). Near its end, the DNA agrees better with TRBJ2-7, so the J call may be wrong. From germline, CDR1 is SGHAT and CDR2 FQNNGV. This CDR3 has 14 residues.